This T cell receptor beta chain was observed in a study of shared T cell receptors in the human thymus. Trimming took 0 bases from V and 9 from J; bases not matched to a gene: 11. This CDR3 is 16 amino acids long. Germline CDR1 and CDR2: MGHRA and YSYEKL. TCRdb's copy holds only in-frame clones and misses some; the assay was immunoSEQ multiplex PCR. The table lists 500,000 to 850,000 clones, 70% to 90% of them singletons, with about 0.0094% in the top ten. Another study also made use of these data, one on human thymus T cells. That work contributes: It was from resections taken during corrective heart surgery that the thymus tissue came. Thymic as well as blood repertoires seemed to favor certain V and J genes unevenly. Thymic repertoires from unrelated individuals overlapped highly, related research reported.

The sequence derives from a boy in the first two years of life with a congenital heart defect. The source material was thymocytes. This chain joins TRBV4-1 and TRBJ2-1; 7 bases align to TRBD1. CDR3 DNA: TGCGCCAGCAGCCAAGATTGTCAGGGGGTAGATTGTGAGCAGTTCTTC. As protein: CASSQDCQGVDCEQFF.